Below are 18 T cell receptor beta chains sequenced from a single sample in a study of tumor-infiltrating lymphocytes in primary liver carcinoma. The template, 450 to 650 ng total RNA, yielded TCR beta cDNA made with a constant-region primer. Researchers made the TCR beta libraries by running three nested multiplex PCR rounds with slightly modified ARM-PCR. TRBV1-TRBV30 forward primers paired with a C-beta reverse primer drove the first two PCR rounds, about 9 cycles each. TCRdb fed the multiplex PCR reads into MiXCR, producing one record per CDR3 protein. The table lists about 350,000 distinct CDR3 sequences, approximately 64% of them singletons. Germline DNA was extracted too, while blood RNA derived from unsorted whole blood. The sequenced sample was peripheral blood. The receptors stem from a man aged 40-50 years with primary liver carcinoma and hepatitis B virus infection.

Concerning this clonotype itself: A junction boundary mismatches the germline segment, possibly from a read error. The rearrangement uses TRBV11-2 and TRBJ2-1; D might be TRBD1 or TRBD2, each matching 6 bases. Per the germline V gene, CDR1 is SGHAT and CDR2 is FQNNGV. The CDR3 is 18 residues long. The CDR3 loop is CASSSLSGGESSYNEQFF. The DNA of the CDR3 is TGTGCCAGCAGCTCGTTGTCCGGGGGCGAGAGCTCCTACAATGAACAGTTCTTC.

This clonotype has at least ten counts. This chain joins TRBV4-2 and TRBJ1-2, with D hard to call. This CDR3 spans 14 amino acids. Between the trimmed V and J ends, which lost 1 base and 4 bases, there was a span of 10 bases. CDR1 LGHNA and CDR2 YNFKEQ come from the germline V gene. The CDR3 protein is CASSQAGSSYGYTF. In DNA, the CDR3 is TGTGCCAGCAGCCAAGCGGGGAGCAGCTATGGCTACACCTTC.

This clonotype has a count of ten or more. The genes are TRBV6-1 and TRBJ1-5; D ambiguous. The ends were cut back, 1 base at V and 2 bases at J, with 9 bases in the middle. The CDR3 is 15 residues long. CDR1 MNHNS and CDR2 SASEGT come from the germline V gene. CDR3 residues: CASSEDRSGNQPQHF. CDR3 bases: TGTGCCAGCAGTGAAGACAGATCGGGCAATCAGCCCCAGCATTTT.

Only a few counts were recorded for this clonotype. Relative to the germline gene, one junction end is altered; a read error may explain this. CDR3 amino acids: CASSPGGAFGNQPQRF. The CDR3 DNA is TGCGCCAGCAGCCCAGGGGGGGCTTTCGGCAATCAGCCCCAGCGTTTT. This rearrangement joins TRBV4-1 to TRBJ1-5; 7 nucleotides agree with TRBD1. Germline V gives CDR1 MGHRA, CDR2 YSYEKL. There are 16 residues in the CDR3.

This clonotype has a count of ten or more. The chain's CDR3 is CSVDITGLQETQYF. For the CDR3, the DNA is TGCAGCGTTGACATTACCGGGCTTCAAGAGACCCAGTACTTC. The V and J genes are TRBV29-1 and TRBJ2-5; no firm D call. The V gene lost 3 bases and the J gene lost 2 bases, with 13 bases spanning the gap. This CDR3 has 14 residues. Germline-derived CDR1 and CDR2 are SQVTM and ANQGSEA.

This clonotype came up many times. The chain recombines TRBV12-3 or TRBV12-4 with TRBJ1-5, with 8 bases that match TRBD1. The CDR3 is 15 amino acids. After removal of 6 bases from V and 3 bases from J, the junction contained 7 bases not matched to a gene. The DNA for the CDR3 is TGTGCCAGCAGGCACACAGGGGGGGACAATCAGCCCCAGCATTTT. It encodes CASRHTGGDNQPQHF.

A note on this clonotype: With a much larger clone just one base away, this may be a read error. The rearrangement links TRBV5-5 to TRBJ1-1, with D unclear. CDR1 and CDR2 from the germline V gene are SGHKS and YYEKEE (reference sequence). Trimming removed 2 bases from V and 1 base from J, with 12 bases in between. The CDR3 runs to 15 residues. CDR3 loop: CASSFTPHGNTEAFF. CDR3 bases: TGTGCCAGCAGCTTCACCCCTCACGGGAACACTGAAGCTTTCTTT. Together with reference TRBV5-5 and TRBJ1-1, the CDR3 gives the full variable domain: DAGVTQSPTHLIKTRGQQVTLRCSPISGHKSVSWYQQVLGQGPQFIFQYYEKEERGRGNFPDRFSARQFPNYSSELNVNALLLGDSALYLCASSFTPHGNTEAFFGQGTRLTVV.

A word on this clonotype: This may stem from a read error, because a much larger clone lies one nucleotide away. The rearrangement links TRBV6-2 or TRBV6-3 to TRBJ2-1; 8 bases map to TRBD2. The CDR3 covers 12 residues. Germline CDR1 and CDR2: MNHEY and SVGEGT. Trimming cost V 5 bases and J 9 bases; bases outside gene matches: 3. This CDR3 is CASSRAGVEQFF. Here the CDR3 DNA reads TGTGCCAGCAGTAGAGCGGGAGTTGAGCAGTTCTTC.

This clonotype was seen ten or more times. The chain joins TRBV4-1 to TRBJ2-7, with D hard to call. This CDR3 spans 13 amino acids. CDR1 is MGHRA and CDR2 is YSYEKL in the germline V gene. The V gene lost 1 base and the J gene lost 3 bases, with 7 bases spanning the gap. CDR3 nucleotide sequence: TGCGCCAGCAGCCAAGGGGCGCACTACGAGCAGTACTTC. Translating gives CASSQGAHYEQYF.

The genes are TRBV7-9 and TRBJ2-5, with 8 bases aligning to TRBD2. From germline, CDR1 is SEHNR and CDR2 FQNEAQ (reference sequence). Germline trimming cut 0 bases from V and 6 bases from J; bases unmatched to any gene: 12. The length of the CDR3 is 17 residues. The CDR3 DNA is TGTGCCAGCAGCTTAGCGAAAGCGGGAGTGGTCTTAAAGACCCAGTACTTC. It translates to CASSLAKAGVVLKTQYF.

Remarks on this clonotype: One junction end disagrees with the germline gene, perhaps due to a read error. CDR3 in amino acids: CANSLAVRNTEAFF. The DNA of the CDR3 is TGTGCCAACAGCTTAGCCGTCAGGAACACTGAAGCTTTCTTT. This sequence joins TRBV13 and TRBJ1-1; no clear D gene. The germline V gene has CDR1 PRHDT and CDR2 FYEKMQ (reference sequence). The CDR3 totals 14 residues.

Concerning this clonotype: Just one base apart from a much larger clone, this may be a read error. The gene calls are TRBV5-5 and TRBJ2-3; TRBD1 agrees at 9 bases. The CDR3 length is 14 residues. The germline V gene encodes CDR1 SGHKS and CDR2 YYEKEE (reference sequence). The CDR3 nucleotides read TGTGACAGCAGCGGACAGGGGAGGGCAGATACGCAGTATTTT. It specifies CDSSGQGRADTQYF.

The chain couples TRBV28 to TRBJ2-1; no clear D. Per the germline V gene, CDR1 is MDHEN and CDR2 is SYDVKM. The CDR3 length is 11 residues. V lost 5 bases and J lost 7, with 6 bases in between. The CDR3 loop reads CASSRMNEQFF. The CDR3 bases are TGTGCCAGCAGTCGTATGAATGAGCAGTTCTTC.

This clonotype was observed once. A junction end diverges from the germline sequence, so it may reflect a read error. This chain joins TRBV4-3 and TRBJ1-6, with 8 nucleotides matching TRBD1. Per the germline V gene, CDR1 is LGHNA and CDR2 is YSLEER. This CDR3 spans 15 amino acids. The CDR3 DNA is TGCGCCAGCAGCCATGCAGCAGGGGGCGATTCACCCCTCAACTTT. It is translated as CASSHAAGGDSPLNF.

This chain links TRBV11-2 with TRBJ2-2; no definite D call. This CDR3 has 13 amino acids. Looked up from germline, CDR1 is SGHAT and CDR2 is FQNNGV. The CDR3 nucleotides read TGTACCGGCAGCATGACCTACACCGGGGAGCTGTTTTTT. This encodes CTGSMTYTGELFF. Based on the CDR3 plus reference TRBV11-2 and TRBJ2-2, the full variable domain is EAGVAQSPRYKIIEKRQSVAFWCNPISGHATLYWYQQILGQGPKLLIQFQNNGVVDDSQLPKDRFSAERLKGVDSTLKIQPAKLEDSAVYLCTGSMTYTGELFFGEGSRLTVL.

The chain uses TRBV29-1 and TRBJ2-7, with TRBD1 matching over 7 bases. The germline V gene has CDR1 SQVTM and CDR2 ANQGSEA. This CDR3 contains 13 residues. Losses at the gene ends were 6 bases for V and 0 bases for J; bases not matched to a gene: 5. The CDR3 DNA reads as TGCAGCGTGATCAGGGGGAGCTCCTACGAGCAGTACTTC. This sequence encodes CSVIRGSSYEQYF.

With regard to this clonotype: Germline is not matched at one junction end, which may reflect a read error. The gene calls are TRBV6-1 and TRBJ2-7; D unresolved. This CDR3 region has 15 residues. Germline V gives CDR1 MNHNS, CDR2 SASEGT. This chain's CDR3 is CANSESPLDKEEQYF. The CDR3 DNA sequence: TGTGCCAACAGTGAAAGCCCCCTCGACAAGGAAGAGCAGTACTTC.

This clonotype came up many times. The rearrangement links TRBV6-5 to TRBJ1-6; D is ambiguous. V lost 8 bases and J 1 base, leaving 12 bases between the germline ends. The CDR3 is 15 residues long. Germline V gene data show CDR1 as MNHEY and CDR2 as SVGAGI. The CDR3 sequence is CASRGPGSYNSPLHF. CDR3 nucleotide sequence: TGTGCCAGCCGAGGCCCGGGGTCCTATAATTCACCCCTCCACTTT.